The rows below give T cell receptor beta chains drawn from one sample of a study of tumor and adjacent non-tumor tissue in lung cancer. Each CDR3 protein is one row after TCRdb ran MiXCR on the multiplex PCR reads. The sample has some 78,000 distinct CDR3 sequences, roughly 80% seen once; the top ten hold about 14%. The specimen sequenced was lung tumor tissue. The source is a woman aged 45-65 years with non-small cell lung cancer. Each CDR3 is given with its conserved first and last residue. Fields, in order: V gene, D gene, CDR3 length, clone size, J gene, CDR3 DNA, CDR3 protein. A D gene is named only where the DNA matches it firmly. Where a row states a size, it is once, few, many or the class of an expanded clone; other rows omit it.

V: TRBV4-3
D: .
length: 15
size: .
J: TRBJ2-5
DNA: TGCGCTAGCAACCAAGAAAAGGGCTTCCAAGAGACTCAGTACTTC
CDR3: CASNQEKGFQETQYF

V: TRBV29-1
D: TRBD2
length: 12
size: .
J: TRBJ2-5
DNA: TGCAGCACAGGGACTAGTGTGCAGACCCAGTACTTC
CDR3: CSTGTSVQTQYF

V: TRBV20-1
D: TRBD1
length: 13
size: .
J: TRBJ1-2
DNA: TGCAGGGCTAGGAGACAGGGGATGGGTGGTTACACCTTC
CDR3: CRARRQGMGGYTF

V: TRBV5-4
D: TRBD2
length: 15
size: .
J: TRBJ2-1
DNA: TGTACCAGCAGGCCGGGACTAGCGGATTACAATGAGCAATTCTTC
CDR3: CTSRPGLADYNEQFF

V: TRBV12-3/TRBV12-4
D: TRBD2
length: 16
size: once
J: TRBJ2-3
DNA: TGTGTCAGCAGTTTAGATCGTGCGGGAGCCACAGATACGCAGTATTTT
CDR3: CVSSLDRAGATDTQYF

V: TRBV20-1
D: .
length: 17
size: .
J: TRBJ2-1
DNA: TGCAGTGCTATAGCGGCCCGAGGGGGAGGGCTTTACAATGAGCAATTCTTC
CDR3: CSAIAARGGGLYNEQFF

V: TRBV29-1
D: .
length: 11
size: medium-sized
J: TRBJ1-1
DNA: TGCAGCGTCATGACAGGCACTGAAGCTTTCTTT
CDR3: CSVMTGTEAFF

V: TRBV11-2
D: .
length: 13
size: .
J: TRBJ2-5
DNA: TGTGCCAGTAACGACGCAGGTGTAGAGAGCCAGTACTTC
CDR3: CASNDAGVESQYF

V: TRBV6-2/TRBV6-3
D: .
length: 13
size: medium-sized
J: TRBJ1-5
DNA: TGTGCCAGCAATGGGGTACCGAATCAGCCCCAGCATTTT
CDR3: CASNGVPNQPQHF

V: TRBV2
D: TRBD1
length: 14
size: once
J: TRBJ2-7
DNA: TGTGTCAGCATCCTAGACAGGGGAGCCTACGAGCAGTACTTC
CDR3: CVSILDRGAYEQYF

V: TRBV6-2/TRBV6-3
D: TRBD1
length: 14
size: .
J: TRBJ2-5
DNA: TGTGCCAGCAACGACACAGGGGGAGAGGAGACTCAGTACTTC
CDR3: CASNDTGGEETQYF

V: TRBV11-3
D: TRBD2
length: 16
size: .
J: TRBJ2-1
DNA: TGTGCTAGCAGTCCCGGACTAGCGGGAGGAATTCGTGAGCAGTTCTTC
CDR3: CASSPGLAGGIREQFF

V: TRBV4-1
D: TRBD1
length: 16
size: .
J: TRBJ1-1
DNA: TGCACCAGCAGCCAAGATCTCAACAGGGGGAACACTGAACCTTTCTTT
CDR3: CTSSQDLNRGNTEPFF

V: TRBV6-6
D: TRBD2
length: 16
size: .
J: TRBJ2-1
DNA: TGTGTCACCGCCAGGACTAGCGATGTTTCTGTCCATGAGCAGTTCTTC
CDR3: CVTARTSDVSVHEQFF

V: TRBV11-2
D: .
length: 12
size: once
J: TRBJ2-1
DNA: TGTGTAAGCAGCTTGGGACACCACCAGCAGTTCTTC
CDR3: CVSSLGHHQQFF

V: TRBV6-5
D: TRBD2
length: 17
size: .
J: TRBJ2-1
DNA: TGTGCCAACAGTTACAATCTCGGGGGGAGCTCCTACAATAAGCAGTTCTTC
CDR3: CANSYNLGGSSYNKQFF

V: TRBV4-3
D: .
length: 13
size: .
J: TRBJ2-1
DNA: TGTGCCAGCAGCCAAGATAAGAGTCTTAGGCAGTTCTTC
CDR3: CASSQDKSLRQFF

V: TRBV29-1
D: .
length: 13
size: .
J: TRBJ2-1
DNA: TGCAGTGTTGATAGGAAGGTCAGCAATGAGCAGTTCTTC
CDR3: CSVDRKVSNEQFF

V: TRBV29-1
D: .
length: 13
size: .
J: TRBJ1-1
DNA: TGCAGCGTGACCGTGACAGTGAACACTGAAGCTTTCTTT
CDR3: CSVTVTVNTEAFF

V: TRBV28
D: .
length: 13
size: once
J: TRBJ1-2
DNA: TGTCCCAGCAGCTACAGGGTTAACTATGACTATACCTTC
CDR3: CPSSYRVNYDYTF

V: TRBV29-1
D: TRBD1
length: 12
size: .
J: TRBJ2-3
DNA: TGCAGCGTCGGACAGGACGGCCATACGCGGTATTTT
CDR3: CSVGQDGHTRYF

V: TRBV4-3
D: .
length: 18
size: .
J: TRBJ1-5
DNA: TGCGCCATCAGACAAGAGATAGGCGCAGGAGGGAGCAATCAGCCCCAGCATTTT
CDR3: CAIRQEIGAGGSNQPQHF

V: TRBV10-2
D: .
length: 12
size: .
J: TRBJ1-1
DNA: TGCTCCAGCAGGGACCCGAAGACTGAAGCCTTCTTT
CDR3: CSSRDPKTEAFF